This TCR beta chain is drawn from a study of T cell repertoires in cytomegalovirus infection. Study summary: It can be stated that public TCR beta signatures indicated CMV infection as well as a matching HLA type.

Worth noting for this clonotype: The antigen remains undetermined.

TCRdb processed the reads anew with MiXCR; each CDR3 protein has one entry. Of fewer than 550,000 distinct CDR3 sequences in the sample, 15% to 20% were seen once. Study-level findings and limits: The cumulative frequency of public TCR beta families identified carriers of CMV plus the relevant HLA. In two of eight donors, the top clonotype was HLA-C-restricted CMV-specific.

The CDR3 extends over 13 amino acids. The V end was cut by 0 bases, the J end by 3 bases, with 7 bases between. Germline loops: CDR1 SGHRS, CDR2 YFSETQ. The sequence came from a human donor in good health (CMV status not recorded). Some clones in this sample may be carry-over from other donors' samples. V gene TRBV5-1 combines with J gene TRBJ2-7, with D unresolved. Material for sequencing was CD8+ T cells from PBMCs. The CDR3 coding sequence is TGCGCCAGCAGCTTGGGAAAGGACTACGAGCAGTACTTC. It encodes CASSLGKDYEQYF.